This T cell receptor (beta chain) was sequenced in a study of T-cell memory formation after mild COVID-19. TCRdb redid the calling of the 5' RACE reads with MiXCR, one entry per CDR3 protein. This repertoire shows fewer than 400,000 distinct CDR3 sequences, about 17% found once; its top ten account for under 25%. This clonotype showed up many times. Its antigen is as yet unknown. V was pared by 0 bases and J by 0 bases, with 15 bases between. CDR3 length: 18 amino acids. Germline-derived CDR1 and CDR2 are LGHDT and YNNKEL (reference sequence). Points from the study as a whole: Clones contracting day 15 to 85 were balanced CD4/CD8; later expanders leaned CD4+. Most CD4+ clones that shrank were in CM and EM, while CD8+ ones turned up in EMRA. Detection of some responders pre-infection suggested pre-existing cross-reactive memory T cells participated.

The chain couples TRBV3-1 to TRBJ1-5; D is undetermined. The sample taken for sequencing was PBMCs or a T cell subset sorted from them (not recorded which). The TCR sequence derives from a man aged 18-30 years who had mild COVID-19 (a few samples of this study predate the infection). Cell type and time point are not known. The chain's CDR3 is CASSQDRADPDSNQPQHF. CDR3 DNA: TGTGCCAGCAGCCAAGATCGGGCGGACCCAGATAGCAATCAGCCCCAGCATTTT.